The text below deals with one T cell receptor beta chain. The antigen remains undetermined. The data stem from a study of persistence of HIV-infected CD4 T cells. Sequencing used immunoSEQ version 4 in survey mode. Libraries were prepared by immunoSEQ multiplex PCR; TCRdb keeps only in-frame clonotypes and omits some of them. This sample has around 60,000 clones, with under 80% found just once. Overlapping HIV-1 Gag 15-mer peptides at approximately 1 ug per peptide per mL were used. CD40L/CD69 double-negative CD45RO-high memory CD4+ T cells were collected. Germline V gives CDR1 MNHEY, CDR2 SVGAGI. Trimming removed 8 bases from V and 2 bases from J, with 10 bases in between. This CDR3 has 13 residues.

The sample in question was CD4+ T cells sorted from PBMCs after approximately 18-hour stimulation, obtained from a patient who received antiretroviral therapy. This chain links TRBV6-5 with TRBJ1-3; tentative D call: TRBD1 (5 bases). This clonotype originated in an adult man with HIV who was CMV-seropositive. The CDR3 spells CASGGLAGNTIYF. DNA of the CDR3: TGTGCCAGCGGGGGGTTGGCTGGAAACACCATATATTTT.